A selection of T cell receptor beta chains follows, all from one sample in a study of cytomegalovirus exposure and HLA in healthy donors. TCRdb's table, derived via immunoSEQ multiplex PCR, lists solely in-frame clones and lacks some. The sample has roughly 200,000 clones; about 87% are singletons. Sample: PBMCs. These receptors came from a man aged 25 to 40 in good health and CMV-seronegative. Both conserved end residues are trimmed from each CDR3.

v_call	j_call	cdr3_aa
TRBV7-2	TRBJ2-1	ASSLRESEQF
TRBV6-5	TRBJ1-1	ASSYLGRDSAF
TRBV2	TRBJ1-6	ASSERQASPLH
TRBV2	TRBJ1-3	ASFGIAGNTIY
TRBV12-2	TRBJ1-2	ASRSPDQDRGPHGYT
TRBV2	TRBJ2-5	ASVPRELSGRGH
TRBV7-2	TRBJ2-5	ASSRAAYQETQY
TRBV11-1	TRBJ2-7	ASSLSSGGGEQY
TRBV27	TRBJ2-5	ASSRSPQTSRWQETQY
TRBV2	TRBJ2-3	ASSRTGGSDTQY
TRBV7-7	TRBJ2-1	ASSLAGGRQQF
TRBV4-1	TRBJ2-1	ASSQEVAEDYNEQF